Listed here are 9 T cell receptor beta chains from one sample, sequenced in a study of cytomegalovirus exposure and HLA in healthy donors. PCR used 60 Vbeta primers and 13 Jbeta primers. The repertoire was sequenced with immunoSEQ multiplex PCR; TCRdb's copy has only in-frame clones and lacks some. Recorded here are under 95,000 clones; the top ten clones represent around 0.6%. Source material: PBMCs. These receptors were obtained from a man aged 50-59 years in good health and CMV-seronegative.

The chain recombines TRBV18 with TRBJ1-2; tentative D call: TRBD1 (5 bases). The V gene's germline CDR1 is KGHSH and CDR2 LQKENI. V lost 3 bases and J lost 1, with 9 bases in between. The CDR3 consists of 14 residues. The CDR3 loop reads CASSPLTVNYGYTF. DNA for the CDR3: TGTGCCAGCTCACCGCTGACAGTTAACTATGGCTACACCTTC.

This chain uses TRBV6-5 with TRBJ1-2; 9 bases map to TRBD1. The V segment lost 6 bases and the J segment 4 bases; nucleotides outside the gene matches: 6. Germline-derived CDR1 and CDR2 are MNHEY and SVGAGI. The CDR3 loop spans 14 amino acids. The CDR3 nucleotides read TGTGCCAGCAGGGTGGGACAGGGAATCTATGGCTACACCTTC. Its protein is CASRVGQGIYGYTF.

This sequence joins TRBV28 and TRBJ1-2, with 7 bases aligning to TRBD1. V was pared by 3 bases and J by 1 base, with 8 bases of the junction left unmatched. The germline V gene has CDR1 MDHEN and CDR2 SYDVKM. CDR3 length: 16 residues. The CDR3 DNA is TGTGCCAGCAGTTTCCCTGGGGCAGGGGGTAACTATGGCTACACCTTC. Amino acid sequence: CASSFPGAGGNYGYTF.

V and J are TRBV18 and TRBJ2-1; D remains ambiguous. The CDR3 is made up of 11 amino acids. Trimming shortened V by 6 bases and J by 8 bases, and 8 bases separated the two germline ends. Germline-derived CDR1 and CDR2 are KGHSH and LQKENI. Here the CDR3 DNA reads TGTGCCAGCTCCCTTTTAGATGAGCAGTTCTTC. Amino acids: CASSLLDEQFF.

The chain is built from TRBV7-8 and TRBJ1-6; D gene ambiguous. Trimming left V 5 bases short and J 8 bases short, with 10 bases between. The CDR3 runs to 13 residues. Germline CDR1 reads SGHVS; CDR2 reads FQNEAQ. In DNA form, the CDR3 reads TGTGCCAGCAGCCCTTACGGTGATTCACCCCTCCACTTT. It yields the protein CASSPYGDSPLHF.

The DNA for the CDR3 is TGTGCCACCCAGAGACAGGGGAATGGCTACACCTTC. Its translation: CATQRQGNGYTF. V usage is TRBV27 and J usage is TRBJ1-2; 8 nucleotides agree with TRBD1. CDR3 size: 12 residues. The germline V gene has CDR1 MNHEY and CDR2 SMNVEV (reference sequence). Trimming took 10 bases from V and 6 from J; bases not matched to a gene: 7.

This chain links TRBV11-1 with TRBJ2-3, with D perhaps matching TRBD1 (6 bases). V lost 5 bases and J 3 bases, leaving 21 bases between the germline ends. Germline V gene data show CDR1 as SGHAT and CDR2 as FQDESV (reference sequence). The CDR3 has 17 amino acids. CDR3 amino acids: CASSINHRVPVTDTQYF. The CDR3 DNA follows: TGTGCCAGCAGCATAAATCACAGGGTACCCGTTACAGATACGCAGTATTTT.

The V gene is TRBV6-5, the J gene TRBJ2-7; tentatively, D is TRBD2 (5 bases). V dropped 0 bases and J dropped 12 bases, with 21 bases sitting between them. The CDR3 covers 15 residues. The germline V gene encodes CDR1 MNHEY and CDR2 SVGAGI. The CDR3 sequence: CASSYSMLSGSPSYF. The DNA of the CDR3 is TGTGCCAGCAGTTACTCGATGCTCTCGGGGTCCCCGTCGTACTTC.

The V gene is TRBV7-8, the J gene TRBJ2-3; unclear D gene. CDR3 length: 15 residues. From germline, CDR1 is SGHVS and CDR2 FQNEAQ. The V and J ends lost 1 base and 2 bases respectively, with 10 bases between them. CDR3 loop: CASSLGQYHTDTQYF. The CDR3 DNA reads TGTGCCAGCAGCTTAGGGCAGTACCACACAGATACGCAGTATTTT.